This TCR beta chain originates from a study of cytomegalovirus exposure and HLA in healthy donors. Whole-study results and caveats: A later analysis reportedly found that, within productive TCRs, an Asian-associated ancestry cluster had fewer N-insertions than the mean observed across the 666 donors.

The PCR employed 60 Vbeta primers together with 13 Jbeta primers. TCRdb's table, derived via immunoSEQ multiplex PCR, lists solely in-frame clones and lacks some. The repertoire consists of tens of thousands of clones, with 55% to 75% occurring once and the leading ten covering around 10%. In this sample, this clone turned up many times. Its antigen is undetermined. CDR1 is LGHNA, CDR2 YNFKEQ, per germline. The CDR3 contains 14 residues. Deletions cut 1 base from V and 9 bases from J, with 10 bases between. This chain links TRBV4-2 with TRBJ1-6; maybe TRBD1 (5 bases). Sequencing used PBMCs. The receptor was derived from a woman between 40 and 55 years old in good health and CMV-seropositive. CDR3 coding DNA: TGTGCCAGCAGCCAAGGAGTCGGGGGTTCACCCCTCCACTTT. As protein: CASSQGVGGSPLHF.